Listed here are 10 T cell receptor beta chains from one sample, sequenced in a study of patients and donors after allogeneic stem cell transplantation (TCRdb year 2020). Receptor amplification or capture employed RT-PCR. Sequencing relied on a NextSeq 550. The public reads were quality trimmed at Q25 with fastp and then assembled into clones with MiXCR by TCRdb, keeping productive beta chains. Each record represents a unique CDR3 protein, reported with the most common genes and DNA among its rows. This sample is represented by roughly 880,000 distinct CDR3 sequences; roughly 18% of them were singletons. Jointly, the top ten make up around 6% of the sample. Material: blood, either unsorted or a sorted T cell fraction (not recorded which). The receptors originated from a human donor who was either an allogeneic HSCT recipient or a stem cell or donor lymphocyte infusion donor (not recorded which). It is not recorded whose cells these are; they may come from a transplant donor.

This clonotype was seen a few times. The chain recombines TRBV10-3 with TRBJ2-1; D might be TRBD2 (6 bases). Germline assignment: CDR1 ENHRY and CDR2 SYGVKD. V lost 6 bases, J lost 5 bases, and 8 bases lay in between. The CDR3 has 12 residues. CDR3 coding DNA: TGTGCCATCAGACTAGCTGACAATGAGCAGTTCTTC. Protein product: CAIRLADNEQFF.

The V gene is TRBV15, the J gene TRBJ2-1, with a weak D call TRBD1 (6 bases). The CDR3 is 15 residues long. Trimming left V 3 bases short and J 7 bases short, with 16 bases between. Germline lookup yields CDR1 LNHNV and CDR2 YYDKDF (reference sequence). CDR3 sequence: CATSREGGPSNEQFF. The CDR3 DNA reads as TGTGCCACCAGCAGGGAAGGGGGACCGTCTAATGAGCAGTTCTTC.

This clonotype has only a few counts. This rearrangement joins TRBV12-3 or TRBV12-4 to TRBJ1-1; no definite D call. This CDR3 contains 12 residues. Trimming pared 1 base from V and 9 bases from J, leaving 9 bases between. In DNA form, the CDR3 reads TGTGCCAGCAGTTTAGTAAGGATTAAAGCTTTCTTT. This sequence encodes CASSLVRIKAFF.

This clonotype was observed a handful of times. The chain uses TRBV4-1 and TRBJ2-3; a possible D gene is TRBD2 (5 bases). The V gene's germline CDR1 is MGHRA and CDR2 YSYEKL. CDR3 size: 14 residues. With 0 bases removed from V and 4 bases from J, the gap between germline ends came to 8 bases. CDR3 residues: CASSQDRRPDTQYF. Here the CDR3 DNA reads TGCGCCAGCAGCCAAGATCGGAGGCCAGATACGCAGTATTTT.

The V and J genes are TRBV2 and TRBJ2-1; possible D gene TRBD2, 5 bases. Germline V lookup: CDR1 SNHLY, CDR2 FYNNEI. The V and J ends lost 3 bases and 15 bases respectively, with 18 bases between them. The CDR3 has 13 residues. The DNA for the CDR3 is TGTGCCAGCAGTGACGGGCAGCGGCTTCGGAGGTTCTTC. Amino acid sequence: CASSDGQRLRRFF.

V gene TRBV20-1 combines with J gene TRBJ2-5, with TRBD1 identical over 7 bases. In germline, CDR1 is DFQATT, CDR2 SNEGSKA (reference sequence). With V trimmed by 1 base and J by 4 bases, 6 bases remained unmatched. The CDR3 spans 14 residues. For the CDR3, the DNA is TGCAGTGCTAGAGTCTCGACAGGGTCAGAGACCCAGTACTTC. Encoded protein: CSARVSTGSETQYF.

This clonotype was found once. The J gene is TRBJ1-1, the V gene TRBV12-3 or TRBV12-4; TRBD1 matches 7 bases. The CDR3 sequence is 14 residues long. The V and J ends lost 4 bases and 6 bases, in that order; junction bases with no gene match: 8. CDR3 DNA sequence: TGTGCCAGCAGTTACCGACAGGGTAGGGCTGAAGCTTTCTTT. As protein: CASSYRQGRAEAFF.

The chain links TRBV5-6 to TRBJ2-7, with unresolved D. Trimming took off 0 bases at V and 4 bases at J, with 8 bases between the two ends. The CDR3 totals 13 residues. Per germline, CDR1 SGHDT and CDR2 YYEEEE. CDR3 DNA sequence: TGTGCCAGCAGCTTGGAACCGGTTTACGAGCAGTACTTC. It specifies CASSLEPVYEQYF.

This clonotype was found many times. In DNA form, the CDR3 reads TGTGCCAGCAGCTTGGGGTCCGGCAATCAGCCCCAGCATTTT. This encodes CASSLGSGNQPQHF. The V gene is TRBV12-3 or TRBV12-4, the J gene TRBJ1-5; D gene ambiguous. V lost 6 bases to trimming and J lost 2 bases, with 11 bases between them. This CDR3 is built from 14 residues.

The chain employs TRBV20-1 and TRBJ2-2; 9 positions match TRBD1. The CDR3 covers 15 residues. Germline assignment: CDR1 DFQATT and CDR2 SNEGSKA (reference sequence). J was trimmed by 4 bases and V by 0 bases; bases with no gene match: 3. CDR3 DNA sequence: TGCAGTGCTAGAGACGTGGACAGGGGCACCGGGGAGCTGTTTTTT. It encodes CSARDVDRGTGELFF.